This T cell receptor (beta chain) stems from a study of T cells of healthy individuals. The germline gives CDR1 DFQATT, CDR2 SNEGSKA (reference sequence). This CDR3 comprises 16 residues. V was pared by 4 bases and J by 5 bases, with 14 bases of the junction left unmatched. This clonotype counts as medium-sized. TCRdb re-called the 5' RACE reads through MiXCR, storing one row per CDR3 protein. This sample carries roughly 87,000 distinct CDR3 sequences, approximately 16% of them seen once, and the ten largest clones take over 5%. This TCR was sampled from a human donor in good health. The J gene is TRBJ2-3, the V gene TRBV20-1, with 8 nucleotides matching TRBD2. CDR3 coding DNA: TGCAGTGCTACCCTACTAGCGGAGGTATCGCGAGATACGCAGTATTTT. Its protein product is CSATLLAEVSRDTQYF.